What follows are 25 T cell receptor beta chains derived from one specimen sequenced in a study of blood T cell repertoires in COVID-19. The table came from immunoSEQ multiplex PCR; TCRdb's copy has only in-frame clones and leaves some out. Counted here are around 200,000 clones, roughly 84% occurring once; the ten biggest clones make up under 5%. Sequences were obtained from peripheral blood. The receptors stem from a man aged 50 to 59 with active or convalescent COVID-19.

The CDR3 sequence is CASSPTGIGETQYF. CDR3 in DNA: TGTGCCAGCAGTCCTACAGGGATAGGGGAGACCCAGTACTTC. The rearrangement joins TRBV2 to TRBJ2-5, with D possibly TRBD1 on 6 matching bases. There are 14 residues in the CDR3. V was clipped by 5 bases and J by 5 bases, with 15 bases between them. CDR1 is SNHLY and CDR2 is FYNNEI in the germline V gene. Full variable domain (missing parts from reference TRBV2 and TRBJ2-5): EPEVTQTPSHQVTQMGQEVILRCVPISNHLYFYWYRQILGQKVEFLVSFYNNEISEKSEIFDDQFSVERPDGSNFTLKIRSTKLEDSAMYFCASSPTGIGETQYFGPGTRLLVL.

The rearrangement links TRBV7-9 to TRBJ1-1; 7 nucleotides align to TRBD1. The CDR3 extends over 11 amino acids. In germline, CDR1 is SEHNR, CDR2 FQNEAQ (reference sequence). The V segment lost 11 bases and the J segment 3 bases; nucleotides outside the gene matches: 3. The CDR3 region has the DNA TGTGCCGGGGACAGATACACTGAAGCTTTCTTT. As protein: CAGDRYTEAFF.

The chain's CDR3 is CAWIPVGGLNGYTF. DNA for the CDR3: TGTGCCTGGATTCCCGTGGGGGGTCTTAATGGCTACACCTTC. V usage is TRBV30 and J usage is TRBJ1-2, with D tentatively TRBD1 (5 bases). The germline gives CDR1 GTSNPN, CDR2 SVGIG (reference sequence). The CDR3 consists of 14 residues. The V and J ends lost 4 bases and 6 bases respectively, with 18 bases between them.

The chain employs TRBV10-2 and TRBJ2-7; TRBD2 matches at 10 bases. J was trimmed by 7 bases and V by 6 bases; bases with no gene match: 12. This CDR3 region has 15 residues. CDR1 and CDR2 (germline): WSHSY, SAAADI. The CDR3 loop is CASSLRTSGSGEQYF. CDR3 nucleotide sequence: TGCGCCAGCAGCCTCCGGACTAGCGGCTCGGGGGAGCAGTACTTC.

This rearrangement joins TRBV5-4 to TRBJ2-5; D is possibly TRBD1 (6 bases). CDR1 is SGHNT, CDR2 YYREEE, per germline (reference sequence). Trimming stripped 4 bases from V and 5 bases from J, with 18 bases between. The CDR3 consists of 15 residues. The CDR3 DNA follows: TGTGCCAGCAGCACCAGACAGGTTTCGGAGGAGACCCAGTACTTC. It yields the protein CASSTRQVSEETQYF.

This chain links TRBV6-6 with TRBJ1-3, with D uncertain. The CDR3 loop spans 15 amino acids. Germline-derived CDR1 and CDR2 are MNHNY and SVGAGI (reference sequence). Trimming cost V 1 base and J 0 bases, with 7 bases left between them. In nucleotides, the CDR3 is TGTGCCAGCAGTTACTTACGGGACTCTGGAAACACCATATATTTT. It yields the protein CASSYLRDSGNTIYF.

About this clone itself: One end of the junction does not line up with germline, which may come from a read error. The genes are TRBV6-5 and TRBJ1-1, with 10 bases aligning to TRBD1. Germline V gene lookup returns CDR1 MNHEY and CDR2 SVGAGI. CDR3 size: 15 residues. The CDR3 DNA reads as TGTGCCAGCAGTGACTCCGGGACAGGGGATACTGAAGCTTTCTTT. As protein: CASSDSGTGDTEAFF.

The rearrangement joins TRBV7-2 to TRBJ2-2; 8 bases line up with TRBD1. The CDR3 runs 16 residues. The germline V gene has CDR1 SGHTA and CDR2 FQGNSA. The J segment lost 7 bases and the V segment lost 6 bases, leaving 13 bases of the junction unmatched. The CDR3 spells CASSFRTGRFGGELFF. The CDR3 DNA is TGTGCCAGCAGTTTTCGGACAGGGAGGTTTGGCGGGGAGCTGTTTTTT.

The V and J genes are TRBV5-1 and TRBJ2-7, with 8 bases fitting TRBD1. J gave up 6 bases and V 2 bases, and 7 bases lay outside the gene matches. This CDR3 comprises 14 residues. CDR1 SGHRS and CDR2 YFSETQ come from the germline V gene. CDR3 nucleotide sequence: TGCGCCAGCAGCTTCCCCGGACAGGGTAGCGAGCAGTACTTC. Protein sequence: CASSFPGQGSEQYF.

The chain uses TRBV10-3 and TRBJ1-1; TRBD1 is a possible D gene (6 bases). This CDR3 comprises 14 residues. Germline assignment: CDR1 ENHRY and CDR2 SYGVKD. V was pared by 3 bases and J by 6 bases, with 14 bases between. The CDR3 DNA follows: TGTGCCATCAGTGAAAGGGGGGGGGTAGCTGAAGCTTTCTTT. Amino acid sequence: CAISERGGVAEAFF.

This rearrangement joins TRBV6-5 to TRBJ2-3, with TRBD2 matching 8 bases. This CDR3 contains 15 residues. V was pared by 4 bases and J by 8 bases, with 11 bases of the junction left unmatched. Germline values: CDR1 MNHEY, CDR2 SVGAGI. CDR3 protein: CASSSSPGTSFTQYF. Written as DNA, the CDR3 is TGTGCCAGCAGTTCCAGTCCCGGGACTAGTTTTACGCAGTATTTT.

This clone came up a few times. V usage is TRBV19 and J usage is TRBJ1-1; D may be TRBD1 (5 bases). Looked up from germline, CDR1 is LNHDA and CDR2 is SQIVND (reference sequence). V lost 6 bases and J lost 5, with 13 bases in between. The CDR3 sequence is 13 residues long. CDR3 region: CASRTTGGTEAFF. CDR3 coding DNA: TGTGCCAGTAGGACCACGGGGGGGACTGAAGCTTTCTTT.

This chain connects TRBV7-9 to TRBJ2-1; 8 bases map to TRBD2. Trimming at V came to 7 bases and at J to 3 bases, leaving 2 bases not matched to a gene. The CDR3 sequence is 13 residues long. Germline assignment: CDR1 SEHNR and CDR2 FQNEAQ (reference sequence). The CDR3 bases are TGTGCCAGCATCGGGACTAGCTACAATGAGCAGTTCTTC. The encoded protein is CASIGTSYNEQFF.

As DNA, the CDR3 is TGTGCCAGCAGTGACACAGGAAGATGGCAGTTCTTC. It specifies CASSDTGRWQFF. The chain combines TRBV2 with TRBJ2-1; tentative D call: TRBD1 (5 bases). The V end was cut by 3 bases, the J end by 12 bases, with 12 bases between. There are 12 residues in the CDR3. CDR1 and CDR2 (germline): SNHLY, FYNNEI.

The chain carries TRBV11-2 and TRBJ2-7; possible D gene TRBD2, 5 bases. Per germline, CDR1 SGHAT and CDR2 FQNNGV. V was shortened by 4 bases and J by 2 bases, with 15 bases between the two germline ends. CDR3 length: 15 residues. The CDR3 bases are TGTGCCAGCAGCTCCTCTGCGGGCCTGGCCTACGAGCAGTACTTC. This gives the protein CASSSSAGLAYEQYF.

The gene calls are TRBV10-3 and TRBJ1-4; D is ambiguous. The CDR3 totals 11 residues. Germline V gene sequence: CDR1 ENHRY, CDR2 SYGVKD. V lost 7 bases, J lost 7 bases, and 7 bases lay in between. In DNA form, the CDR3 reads TGTGCCATCATGGAGGGTGAAAAACTGTTTTTT. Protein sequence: CAIMEGEKLFF.

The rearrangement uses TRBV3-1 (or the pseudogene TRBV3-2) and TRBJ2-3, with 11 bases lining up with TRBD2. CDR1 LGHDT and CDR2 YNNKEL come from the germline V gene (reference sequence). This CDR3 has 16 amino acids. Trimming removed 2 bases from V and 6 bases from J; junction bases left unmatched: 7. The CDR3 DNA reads TGTGCCAGCAGCCAATTAGCGGGGGGGCCGGGGGATACGCAGTATTTT. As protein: CASSQLAGGPGDTQYF.

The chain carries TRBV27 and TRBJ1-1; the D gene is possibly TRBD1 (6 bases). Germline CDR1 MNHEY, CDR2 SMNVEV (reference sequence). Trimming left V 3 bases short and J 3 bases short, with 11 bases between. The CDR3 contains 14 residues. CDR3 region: CASSLAGAHTEAFF. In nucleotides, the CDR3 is TGTGCCAGCAGTTTGGCGGGGGCGCACACTGAAGCTTTCTTT.

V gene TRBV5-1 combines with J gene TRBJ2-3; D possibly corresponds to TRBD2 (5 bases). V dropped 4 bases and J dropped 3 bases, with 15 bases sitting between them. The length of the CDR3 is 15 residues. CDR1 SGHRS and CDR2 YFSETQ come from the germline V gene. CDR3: CASSPVRGGTDTQYF. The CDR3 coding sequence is TGCGCCAGCAGCCCGGTCCGGGGTGGAACAGATACGCAGTATTTT.

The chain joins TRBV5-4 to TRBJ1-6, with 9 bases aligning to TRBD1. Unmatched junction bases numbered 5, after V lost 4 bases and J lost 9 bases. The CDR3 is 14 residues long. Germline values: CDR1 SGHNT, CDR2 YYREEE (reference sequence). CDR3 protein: CASSPWTGASPLHF. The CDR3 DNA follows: TGTGCCAGCAGCCCGTGGACAGGGGCTTCACCCCTCCACTTT.

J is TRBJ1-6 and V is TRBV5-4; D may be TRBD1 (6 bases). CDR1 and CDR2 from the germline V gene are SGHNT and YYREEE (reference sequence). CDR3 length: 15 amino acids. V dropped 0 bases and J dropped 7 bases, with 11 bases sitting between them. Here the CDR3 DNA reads TGTGCCAGCAGCTTGGTTGGACAGCAGAATTCACCCCTCCACTTT. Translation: CASSLVGQQNSPLHF.

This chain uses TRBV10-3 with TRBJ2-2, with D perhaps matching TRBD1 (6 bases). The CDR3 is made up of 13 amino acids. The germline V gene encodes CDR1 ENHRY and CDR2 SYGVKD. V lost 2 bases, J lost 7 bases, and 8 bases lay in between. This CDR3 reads CAISERQVGELFF. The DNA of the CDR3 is TGTGCCATCAGTGAGCGACAGGTCGGGGAGCTGTTTTTT.

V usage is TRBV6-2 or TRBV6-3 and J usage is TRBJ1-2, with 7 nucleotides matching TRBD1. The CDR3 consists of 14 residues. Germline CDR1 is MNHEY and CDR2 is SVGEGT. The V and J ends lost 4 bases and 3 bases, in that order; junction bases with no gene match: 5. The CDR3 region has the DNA TGTGCCAGCAGTTCCAGACAGGGTTACTATGGCTACACCTTC. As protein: CASSSRQGYYGYTF.

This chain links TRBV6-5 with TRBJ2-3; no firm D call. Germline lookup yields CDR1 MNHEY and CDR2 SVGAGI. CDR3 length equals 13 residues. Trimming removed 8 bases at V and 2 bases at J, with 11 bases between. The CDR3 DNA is TGTGCCAGCGAGAACTCCTACACAGATACGCAGTATTTT. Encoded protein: CASENSYTDTQYF.

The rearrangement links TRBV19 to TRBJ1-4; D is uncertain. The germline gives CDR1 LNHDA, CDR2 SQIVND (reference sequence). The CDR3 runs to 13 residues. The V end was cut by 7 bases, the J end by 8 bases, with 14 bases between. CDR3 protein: CASKELTREKLFF. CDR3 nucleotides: TGTGCCAGTAAAGAGCTAACTCGGGAAAAACTGTTTTTT.